Detailed here is one T cell receptor beta chain. This clonotype appeared a few times. No cognate antigen has been identified for it. Base qualities are not provided; no much larger clone lies one nucleotide away. This sample is drawn from a study of breast tumors, draining lymph nodes, adjacent tissues listed by TCRdb under 2016. About the study as a whole: In breast cancer patients, the study compared the TCR beta repertoires of tumor, adjacent nontumor tissue and axillary lymph nodes. In human breast cancer, the study set out to evaluate how tumor, surrounding tissue and draining lymph node repertoires relate to one another and whether T cells may move between these sites.

Lymph node samples came from the axillary draining lymph nodes of breast cancer patients. These reads were obtained on an Illumina HiSeq 2000. TCR beta chain libraries were generated through multiplex PCR amplification. High-throughput sequencing was used to analyze the amplified TCR beta chain products. TCRdb cleaned the public reads at Q25 with fastp, built clones with MiXCR and kept in-frame beta chains. Each record represents a unique CDR3 protein, reported with the most common genes and DNA among its rows. The sample table shows about 130,000 distinct CDR3 sequences, and about 20% are seen once. The top ten constitute 2% to 2.5% of the sample. General conclusions and limits of the study: T-cell repertoire diversity in tumors was found to be lower than in lymph nodes but higher than in nontumor tissue, and preferential V and J gene usage was observed. The conclusion that tumor T cells originate in lymph nodes was framed as consistent with a hypothesis rather than directly demonstrated. The similarity between tumor and nontumor tissue repertoires was significantly greater in luminal-like breast cancer than in basal-like breast cancer. A scenario in which most tumor T cells derive from the lymph node and then expand within tumor tissue was judged to be consistent with the data.

The CDR3 runs 21 amino acids, cysteine and phenylalanine included. The DNA shown is the 63-base CDR3, in frame from base 1. According to the germline V gene (reference sequence), CDR1 reads LGHDT and CDR2 reads YNNKEL. The junction carries 33 bases between V and J, which are trimmed by 2 bases and 7 bases respectively. The clonotype comes from a female donor with breast cancer. Some clones in this sample may be carry-over from other donors' samples. The rearranged segments are TRBV3-1 and TRBJ2-1; the D gene assignment is perhaps TRBD1 or TRBD2, with each matching 5 bases. Source material: axillary lymph node tissue. Here is the DNA: TGTGCCAGCAGCCAACCTTATCGCACGGGGCCCGGGACCCAGAGGAGGAATGAGCAGTTCTTC. The resulting protein is CASSQPYRTGPGTQRRNEQFF.